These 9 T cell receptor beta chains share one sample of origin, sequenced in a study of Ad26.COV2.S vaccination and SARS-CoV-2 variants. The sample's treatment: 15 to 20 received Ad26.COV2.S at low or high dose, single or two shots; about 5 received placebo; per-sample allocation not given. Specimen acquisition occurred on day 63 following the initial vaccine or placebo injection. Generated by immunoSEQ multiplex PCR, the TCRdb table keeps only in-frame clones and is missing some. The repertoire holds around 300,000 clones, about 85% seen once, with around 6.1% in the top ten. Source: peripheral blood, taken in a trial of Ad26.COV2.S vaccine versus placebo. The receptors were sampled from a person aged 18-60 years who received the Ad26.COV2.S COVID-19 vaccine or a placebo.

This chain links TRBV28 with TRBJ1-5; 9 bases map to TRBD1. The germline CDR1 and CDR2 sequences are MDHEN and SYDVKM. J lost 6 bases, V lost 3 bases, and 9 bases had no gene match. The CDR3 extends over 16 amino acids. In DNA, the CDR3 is TGTGCCAGCAGTTTTAGTAGTACAGGGGGCGTTCAGCCCCAGCATTTT. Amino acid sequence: CASSFSSTGGVQPQHF.

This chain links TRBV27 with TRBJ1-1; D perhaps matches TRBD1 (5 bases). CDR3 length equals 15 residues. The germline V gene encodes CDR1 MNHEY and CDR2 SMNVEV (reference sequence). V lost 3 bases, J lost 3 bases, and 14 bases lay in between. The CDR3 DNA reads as TGTGCCAGCAGTTTTGGAGCAGAGGGGTACACTGAAGCTTTCTTT. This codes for CASSFGAEGYTEAFF.

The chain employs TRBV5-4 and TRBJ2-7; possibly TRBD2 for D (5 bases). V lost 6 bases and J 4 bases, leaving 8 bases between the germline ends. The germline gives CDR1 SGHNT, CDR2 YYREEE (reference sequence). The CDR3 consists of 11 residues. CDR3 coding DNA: TGTGCCAGCACCCGGGGTTACGAGCAGTACTTC. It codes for CASTRGYEQYF.

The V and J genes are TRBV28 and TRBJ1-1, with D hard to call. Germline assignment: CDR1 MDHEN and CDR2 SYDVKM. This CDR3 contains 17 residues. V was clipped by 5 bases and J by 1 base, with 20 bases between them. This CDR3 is CASSPIGLAVPNTEAFF. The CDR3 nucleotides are TGTGCCAGCAGTCCAATAGGTTTAGCGGTCCCGAACACTGAAGCTTTCTTT.

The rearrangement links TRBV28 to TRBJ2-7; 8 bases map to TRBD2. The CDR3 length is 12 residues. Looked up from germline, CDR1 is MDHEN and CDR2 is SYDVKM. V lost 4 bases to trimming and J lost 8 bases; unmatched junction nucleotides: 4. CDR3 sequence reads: CASSSGGLQQYF. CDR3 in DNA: TGTGCCAGCAGTTCGGGGGGGCTGCAGCAGTACTTC.

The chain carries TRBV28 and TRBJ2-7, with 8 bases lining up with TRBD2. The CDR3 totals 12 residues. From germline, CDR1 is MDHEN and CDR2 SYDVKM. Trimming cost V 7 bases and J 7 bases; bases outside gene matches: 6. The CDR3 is CASTPGGSEQYF. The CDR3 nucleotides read TGTGCCAGCACCCCGGGGGGGTCGGAGCAGTACTTC.

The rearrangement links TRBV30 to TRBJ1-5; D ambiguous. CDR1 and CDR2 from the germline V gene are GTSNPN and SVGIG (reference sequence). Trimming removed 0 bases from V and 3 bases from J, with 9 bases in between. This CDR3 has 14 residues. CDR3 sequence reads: CAWSVVQNNQPQHF. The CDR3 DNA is TGTGCCTGGAGTGTAGTGCAGAACAATCAGCCCCAGCATTTT.

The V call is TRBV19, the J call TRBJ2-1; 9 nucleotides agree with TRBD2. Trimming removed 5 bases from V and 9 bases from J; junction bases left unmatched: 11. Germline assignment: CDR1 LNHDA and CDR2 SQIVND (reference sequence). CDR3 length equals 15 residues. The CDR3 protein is CASSEGGRAGSEQFF. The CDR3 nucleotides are TGTGCCAGTAGTGAGGGCGGGAGGGCCGGAAGTGAGCAGTTCTTC.

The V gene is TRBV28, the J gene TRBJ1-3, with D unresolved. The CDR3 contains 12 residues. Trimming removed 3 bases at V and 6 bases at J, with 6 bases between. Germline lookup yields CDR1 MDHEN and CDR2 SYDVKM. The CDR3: CASSFIQNTIYF. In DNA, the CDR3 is TGTGCCAGCAGTTTCATACAAAACACCATATATTTT.